The 19 T cell receptor beta chains below were found in one sample sequenced in a study of spatial heterogeneity in lung cancer (dated by TCRdb to about 2019). The time point label for this specimen denotes: blood at routine non-recurrence follow-up after resection. For TCR sequencing, whole RNA was extracted from tumor and nontumor lung tissue, or from cryopreserved PBMC samples, and no cell sorting was done. The library was obtained by 5' RACE. The instrument was a NextSeq 500. The public reads were reanalyzed by TCRdb: fastp trimming at Q25, MiXCR alignment, in-frame beta chains only. Identical CDR3 proteins give one entry, which carries the most common genes and DNA. The sample profile shows about 120,000 distinct CDR3 sequences; 12% of them were found once. The ten largest account for roughly 17% of the sample. The specimen was PBMCs, collected at follow-up. Receptor source: a male donor with early-stage non-small cell lung cancer.

The chain is built from TRBV4-3 and TRBJ1-5, with D possibly matching TRBD1 (5 bases). Germline CDR1 LGHNA, CDR2 YSLEER. The V and J ends lost 0 bases and 7 bases respectively, with 13 bases between them. This CDR3 has 15 amino acids. CDR3 DNA sequence: TGCGCCAGCAGCCAAGAATGGGGGGGGTGGCAGCCCCAGCATTTT. It yields the protein CASSQEWGGWQPQHF.

The sample holds a few counts of this clonotype. The genes are TRBV2 and TRBJ1-5; D is uncertain. CDR1 SNHLY and CDR2 FYNNEI come from the germline V gene. Trimming shortened V by 6 bases and J by 1 base, and 10 bases separated the two germline ends. The CDR3 runs to 14 residues. The CDR3 is CASSLMESNQPQHF. Written as DNA, the CDR3 is TGTGCCAGCAGCCTTATGGAGAGCAATCAGCCCCAGCATTTT. The full variable domain, in which reference TRBV2 and TRBJ1-5 provide the parts outside the CDR3, is EPEVTQTPSHQVTQMGQEVILRCVPISNHLYFYWYRQILGQKVEFLVSFYNNEISEKSEIFDDQFSVERPDGSNFTLKIRSTKLEDSAMYFCASSLMESNQPQHFGDGTRLSIL.

This clonotype occurred many times. The chain carries TRBV18 and TRBJ2-5, with D maybe TRBD2 (6 bases). V lost 3 bases to trimming and J lost 3 bases, with 17 bases between them. Germline values: CDR1 KGHSH, CDR2 LQKENI. The CDR3 is 16 residues long. The chain's CDR3 is CASSPRDFQNEETQYF. The CDR3 DNA is TGTGCCAGCTCACCTCGGGACTTCCAAAACGAAGAGACCCAGTACTTC.

This clonotype was observed a few times. The rearrangement uses TRBV12-3 or TRBV12-4 and TRBJ2-1, with 13 bases that match TRBD2. The V and J ends lost 8 bases and 0 bases, in that order; junction bases with no gene match: 13. The CDR3 covers 19 residues. CDR3 DNA: TGTGCCAGCCTCAAGGCTGGACTAGCGGGGGACCGCTCCTACAATGAGCAGTTCTTC. Encoded protein: CASLKAGLAGDRSYNEQFF.

This clonotype has at least ten counts. The chain employs TRBV28 and TRBJ2-5, with 8 bases identical to TRBD1. Germline V gene sequence: CDR1 MDHEN, CDR2 SYDVKM. After removal of 2 bases from V and 1 base from J, the junction contained 9 bases not matched to a gene. The CDR3 is 17 residues long. The CDR3 coding sequence is TGTGCCAGCAGTTTAGAGGGGCAGGGGGCCCGCCAAGAGACCCAGTACTTC. Translated: CASSLEGQGARQETQYF.

This clonotype was seen only a few times. The gene calls are TRBV27 and TRBJ1-5, with D maybe TRBD1 (5 bases). The CDR3 runs to 13 residues. Germline V CDR1 and CDR2: MNHEY, SMNVEV (reference sequence). The V end lost 5 bases, the J end lost 7 bases, and 12 bases lay between the germline ends. In DNA form, the CDR3 reads TGTGCCAGCAGTCGAGTTCGGGGCCAGCCCCAGCATTTT. Translating it yields CASSRVRGQPQHF.

The rearrangement joins TRBV28 to TRBJ1-2; no reliable D call. CDR3 length: 13 residues. CDR1 and CDR2 from the germline V gene are MDHEN and SYDVKM. Trimming took off 5 bases at V and 8 bases at J, with 15 bases between the two ends. The CDR3 sequence: CASSPSQPRGYTF. CDR3 sequence (DNA): TGTGCCAGCAGTCCGTCACAGCCTCGCGGCTACACCTTC.

The sample holds many counts of this clonotype. V gene TRBV4-3 combines with J gene TRBJ2-3; D remains unclear. In germline, CDR1 is LGHNA, CDR2 YSLEER. Trimming stripped 0 bases from V and 1 base from J, with 8 bases between. CDR3 size: 15 residues. The CDR3: CASSQESLGTDTQYF. In nucleotides, the CDR3 is TGCGCCAGCAGCCAAGAGAGTCTAGGCACAGATACGCAGTATTTT.

This clonotype was seen at least ten times. The chain recombines TRBV27 with TRBJ1-5, with D possibly matching TRBD1 (6 bases). V was trimmed by 2 bases and J by 2 bases, leaving 10 bases between them. Germline CDR1 and CDR2: MNHEY and SMNVEV (reference sequence). The CDR3 is 15 residues long. The CDR3 spells CASSLGGGGNQPQHF. DNA of the CDR3: TGTGCCAGCAGTTTAGGAGGGGGTGGCAATCAGCCCCAGCATTTT.

Ten or more counts support this clonotype. The chain uses TRBV6-5 and TRBJ2-4; D remains ambiguous. Trimming removed 5 bases at V and 8 bases at J, with 13 bases between. Germline CDR1 reads MNHEY; CDR2 reads SVGAGI. The CDR3 is 13 residues long. CDR3: CASSPTTQDIQYF. CDR3 coding DNA: TGTGCCAGCAGTCCGACGACCCAAGACATTCAGTACTTC.

V gene TRBV12-3 or TRBV12-4 combines with J gene TRBJ1-2; D is perhaps TRBD1 (5 bases). Trimming shortened V by 6 bases and J by 8 bases, and 16 bases separated the two germline ends. CDR3 length equals 13 residues. The CDR3 sequence: CASSRRDARGYTF. CDR3 DNA: TGTGCCAGCAGCCGCAGGGACGCTCGCGGCTACACCTTC.

This clonotype has just a few counts. V is TRBV28 and J is TRBJ1-1; D perhaps matches TRBD1 (5 bases). The CDR3 loop spans 15 amino acids. Trimming pared 2 bases from V and 2 bases from J, leaving 12 bases between. CDR1 MDHEN and CDR2 SYDVKM come from the germline V gene. CDR3 bases: TGTGCCAGCAGTTTAGAGGGGATCGGCAACACTGAAGCTTTCTTT. Residues: CASSLEGIGNTEAFF.

V usage is TRBV20-1 and J usage is TRBJ1-6; 8 positions agree with TRBD1. The CDR3 is 13 residues long. From germline, CDR1 is DFQATT and CDR2 SNEGSKA (reference sequence). V was pared by 4 bases and J by 7 bases, with 3 bases of the junction left unmatched. The CDR3: CSAKYRGNSPLHF. CDR3 sequence (DNA): TGCAGTGCTAAGTACAGGGGGAATTCACCCCTCCACTTT.

This clonotype appeared a few times. The chain combines TRBV9 with TRBJ2-5; a possible D gene is TRBD1 (5 bases). This CDR3 spans 15 amino acids. V lost 4 bases and J 5 bases, leaving 18 bases between the germline ends. Per germline, CDR1 SGDLS and CDR2 YYNGEE. The CDR3 loop is CASSFPSPGPETQYF. CDR3 in DNA: TGTGCCAGCAGCTTCCCCTCCCCAGGGCCGGAGACCCAGTACTTC.

This clonotype was observed many times. The chain is built from TRBV7-9 and TRBJ2-1, with TRBD1 identical over 7 bases. Germline assignment: CDR1 SEHNR and CDR2 FQNEAQ (reference sequence). The CDR3 has 13 amino acids. The V gene end was trimmed by 8 bases and the J gene end by 6 bases; junction bases not matched to a gene: 7. CDR3 bases: TGTGCCAGCCAAGAGGGACAGAGCAATGAGCAGTTCTTC. The encoded protein is CASQEGQSNEQFF.

This clonotype has a count of ten or more. The chain joins TRBV9 to TRBJ2-1; 9 nucleotides line up with TRBD1. CDR1 and CDR2 (germline): SGDLS, YYNGEE. The CDR3 length is 14 residues. The trim removed 6 bases at V and 4 bases at J, leaving 5 bases unmatched. CDR3 bases: TGTGCCAGCACCGGGACAGGGAATTACAATGAGCAGTTCTTC. It encodes CASTGTGNYNEQFF.

This clonotype came up many times. The gene calls are TRBV5-4 and TRBJ2-3; D perhaps matches TRBD2 (6 bases). The germline gives CDR1 SGHNT, CDR2 YYREEE (reference sequence). This CDR3 region has 16 residues. V lost 1 base and J 3 bases, leaving 15 bases between the germline ends. The CDR3 region is CASSLKLAQGTDTQYF. The CDR3, as DNA: TGTGCCAGCAGCTTGAAACTAGCTCAGGGTACAGATACGCAGTATTTT.

This clonotype was picked up many times. V usage is TRBV20-1 and J usage is TRBJ2-2; D remains unclear. The V gene's germline CDR1 is DFQATT and CDR2 SNEGSKA (reference sequence). Trimming left V 4 bases short and J 2 bases short, with 8 bases between. The length of the CDR3 is 13 residues. The CDR3 protein is CSATTDNTGELFF. For the CDR3, the DNA is TGCAGTGCTACCACAGATAACACCGGGGAGCTGTTTTTT.

CDR3 protein: CSVERASGGSQYF. CDR3 in DNA: TGCAGCGTTGAAAGGGCTAGCGGGGGATCTCAGTACTTC. The chain uses TRBV29-1 and TRBJ2-7; TRBD2 matches 10 bases. The V and J ends lost 2 bases and 10 bases, in that order; junction bases with no gene match: 8. The germline gives CDR1 SQVTM, CDR2 ANQGSEA. The CDR3 has 13 residues.